The rows below give T cell receptor beta chains drawn from one sample of a study of chemoradiotherapy in HPV16-positive cancers. Sequencing used immunoSEQ multiplex PCR; TCRdb keeps in-frame clones, though not all of them. The top ten clones hold about 4% of a sample with a few thousand clones, 70% to 90% of them seen once. Sequenced here: tumor tissue, sampled from a patient who underwent chemoradiotherapy. The receptors were sampled from a human donor with HPV-associated anogenital cancer. Each CDR3 is given with its conserved first and last residue. A D gene is named only where the DNA matches it firmly. Not every row has a clone size; where given, it reads once, few, many or a size class.

clone size	V gene	D gene	J gene	CDR3 DNA	CDR3 protein
.	TRBV10-3	TRBD1	TRBJ1-1	TGTGCCATTGCCAAGGACAGGGGGCAAGGTGAAGCTTTCTTT	CAIAKDRGQGEAFF
.	TRBV9	.	TRBJ1-2	TGTGCCAGCAGCGTAGGCCCTGGAAGATCCTATGGCTACACCTTC	CASSVGPGRSYGYTF
few	TRBV10-1	.	TRBJ2-7	TGCGCCAGGATCCGGGTGAGGGGGGCCCCCTACGAGCAGTACTTC	CARIRVRGAPYEQYF
few	TRBV20-1	.	TRBJ2-7	TGCAGTGCTCCGGGGGACTACGAGCAGTACTTC	CSAPGDYEQYF
.	TRBV19	.	TRBJ1-5	TGTGCCAGTAGTATGACTAGCAATCAGCCCCAGCATTTT	CASSMTSNQPQHF
.	TRBV5-1	TRBD2	TRBJ2-5	TGCGCCAGCAGCCCGGGACTAGCGGGGGCCGGGGAGACCCAGTACTTC	CASSPGLAGAGETQYF
.	TRBV9	.	TRBJ1-2	TGTGCCAGCAGCGTTGACGGGTTACCGAACTATGGCTACACCTTC	CASSVDGLPNYGYTF
.	TRBV6-6	.	TRBJ2-3	TGTGCCAGCAGTACGACGGATACTAGCACAGATACGCAGTATTTT	CASSTTDTSTDTQYF
few	TRBV6-4	TRBD2	TRBJ2-1	TGTGCCAGCAGTGACGGTTCTAGCGGGGCTAATGAGCAGTTCTTC	CASSDGSSGANEQFF
.	TRBV28	TRBD1	TRBJ1-5	TGTGCCAGCAGACAGACGGGACAGGGAGTGGGCAATCAGCCCCAGCATTTT	CASRQTGQGVGNQPQHF
.	TRBV5-4	.	TRBJ1-2	TGTGCCAGCAGCTTGGATGAGCGAGGCCACACCTTC	CASSLDERGHTF
.	TRBV15	.	TRBJ2-1	TGTGCCACCAGCAGAGATCAGAATGAGCAGTTCTTC	CATSRDQNEQFF
.	TRBV2	TRBD1	TRBJ2-5	TGTGCCAGCAGTGAAACTGACAGGGGTGAAGAGACCCAGTACTTC	CASSETDRGEETQYF
.	TRBV10-3	TRBD1	TRBJ2-2	TGTGCCATCAGTGAGTCGAGGGGGCAGGGGCCCGCAATCGGGCTGTTTTTT	CAISESRGQGPAIGLFF
.	TRBV10-3	TRBD1	TRBJ2-1	TGTGCCATCAGTCCCGGGACAGGGGCTGGTGGCGATGAGCAGTTCTTC	CAISPGTGAGGDEQFF
.	TRBV7-8	.	TRBJ1-2	TGTGCCAGCAGCGCGAACAGGAACTATGGCTACACCTTC	CASSANRNYGYTF
.	TRBV11-2	.	TRBJ1-5	TGTGCCAGCAGCTTAGATCCGGGTCCTAATCAGCCCCAGCATTTT	CASSLDPGPNQPQHF
.	TRBV27	.	TRBJ1-1	TGTGCCAGCAGTTTATTCGGCAGGGGAATGAACACTGAAGCTTTCTTT	CASSLFGRGMNTEAFF
.	TRBV6-1	TRBD1	TRBJ1-1	TGTGCCAGCAGTGAAAACAGGGGAAGGGGTGAAGCTTTCTTT	CASSENRGRGEAFF
.	TRBV4-3	.	TRBJ2-7	TGCGCCAGCAGCCAAGATGTACAAGGTGGCGAGCAGTACTTC	CASSQDVQGGEQYF
.	TRBV5-6	TRBD2	TRBJ2-3	TGTGCCAGCAGCTTCCGGACTAGCGGAACCACAGATACGCAGTATTTT	CASSFRTSGTTDTQYF
.	TRBV19	.	TRBJ2-5	TGTGCCAGTAGTTCTCTCCGGGGAGAGACCCAGTACTTC	CASSSLRGETQYF
.	TRBV7-9	.	TRBJ2-7	TGTGCCAGCAGCTTTAACTACGAGCAGTACTTC	CASSFNYEQYF
.	TRBV19	TRBD1	TRBJ2-5	TGTGCCAGTAGTACCACAGGGGGCCAAGAGACCCAGTACTTC	CASSTTGGQETQYF
.	TRBV5-1	TRBD2	TRBJ2-1	TGCGCCAGCAGCCTCCAGCGGGGTAGCAATGAGCAGTTCTTC	CASSLQRGSNEQFF
.	TRBV2	.	TRBJ2-3	TGTGCCAGCAGTGTTGGCGATACGCAGTATTTT	CASSVGDTQYF
.	TRBV28	TRBD1	TRBJ2-1	TGTGCCAGCAGTTTAAGGCTCCCAAACAGGGGGCTAACCAGGCCCAATGAGCAGTTCTTC	CASSLRLPNRGLTRPNEQFF
.	TRBV29-1	.	TRBJ1-1	TGCAGCGTCAGCCCGGACAGACTATTGGGCACTGAAGCTTTCTTT	CSVSPDRLLGTEAFF
.	TRBV7-2	.	TRBJ2-6	TGTGCCAGCAGCCCACCACCTACCACTGGGGCCAACGTCCTGACTTTC	CASSPPPTTGANVLTF
.	TRBV28	.	TRBJ1-1	TGTGCCAGCAGCCCCTTTACTGAAGCTTTCTTT	CASSPFTEAFF
.	TRBV28	.	TRBJ2-1	TGTGCCAGCAGTTCCCCTCACTCCAGCTCCCACAATGAGCAGTTCTTC	CASSSPHSSSHNEQFF
.	TRBV7-7	.	TRBJ2-5	TGTGCTAGCAGCACCGGGGTTGGAGAGACCCAGTACTTC	CASSTGVGETQYF
.	TRBV5-1	TRBD2	TRBJ2-1	TGCGCCAGCAGCTTGGACCTAGCGGGAGTGGGTGAGCAGTTCTTC	CASSLDLAGVGEQFF
.	TRBV30	.	TRBJ2-3	TGTGCCTGGAGCTCACTAACTAGCCTGGGTGTCGCAGATACGCAGTATTTT	CAWSSLTSLGVADTQYF
.	TRBV5-1	TRBD1	TRBJ2-6	TGCGCCAGCAGCTTGGGGACAGGGGGCTCACTCTCTGGGGCCAACGTCCTGACTTTC	CASSLGTGGSLSGANVLTF
few	TRBV9	.	TRBJ1-5	TGTGCCAGCAGCGTAGATGGACAGATCAATCAGCCCCAGCATTTT	CASSVDGQINQPQHF
few	TRBV7-9	.	TRBJ1-2	TGTGCCAGCAGCCCCGCCTCTAACTATGGCTACACCTTC	CASSPASNYGYTF
once	TRBV2	.	TRBJ1-2	TGTGCCAGCAGTGAAGCGCAGAACCTCGGGGGTGGCTACACCTTC	CASSEAQNLGGGYTF
.	TRBV11-2	TRBD2	TRBJ2-2	TGTGCCAGCAGCCGCACTAGCGGAGTGACCGGGGAGCTGTTTTTT	CASSRTSGVTGELFF
.	TRBV5-1	.	TRBJ2-5	TGCGCCAGCAGCTTGGGGACTTCGCAAGAGACCCAGTACTTC	CASSLGTSQETQYF
.	TRBV6-1	TRBD2	TRBJ2-1	TGTGCCAGCAGTGTGGCTAGCGGGAGTATCAATGAGCAGTTCTTC	CASSVASGSINEQFF
once	TRBV5-1	.	TRBJ2-3	TGCGCCAGCAGCCCGAGACAAAGTGCAGATACGCAGTATTTT	CASSPRQSADTQYF
.	TRBV5-1	.	TRBJ2-2	TGCGCCAGCTGCAGGTCATACGCGAACACCGGGGAGCTGTTTTTT	CASCRSYANTGELFF
.	TRBV27	.	TRBJ2-7	TGTGCCAGCAGTCCCCAGGGTTCCCACGAGCAGTACTTC	CASSPQGSHEQYF
.	TRBV9	.	TRBJ1-6	TGTGCCAGCAGCGGACGTGAATGGAATTCACCCCTCCACTTT	CASSGREWNSPLHF
.	TRBV4-3	.	TRBJ1-5	TGCGCCAGCAGCCAAGGCAGAGGCCTCAATCAGCCCCAGCATTTT	CASSQGRGLNQPQHF
.	TRBV7-3	TRBD2	TRBJ2-3	TGTGCCAGCAGCTTAGCGGGGGGCCGCACAGATACGCAGTATTTT	CASSLAGGRTDTQYF
.	TRBV30	.	TRBJ1-5	TGTGCCTGGGGCCTCAACGGGGGTCAGCCCCAGCATTTT	CAWGLNGGQPQHF
.	TRBV11-2	.	TRBJ1-5	TGTGCCAGCAGCTTAGATTTGGGGGGGCCCCAGCATTTT	CASSLDLGGPQHF
.	TRBV5-8	.	TRBJ2-1	TGTGTCACCGGAAGGGGTGGGTACAATGAGCAGTTCTTC	CVTGRGGYNEQFF
.	TRBV30	.	TRBJ1-1	TGTGCCTGGAGTGTACGGGACTGGTTGAACTTAACCCCCCAAGCTTTCTTT	CAWSVRDWLNLTPQAFF